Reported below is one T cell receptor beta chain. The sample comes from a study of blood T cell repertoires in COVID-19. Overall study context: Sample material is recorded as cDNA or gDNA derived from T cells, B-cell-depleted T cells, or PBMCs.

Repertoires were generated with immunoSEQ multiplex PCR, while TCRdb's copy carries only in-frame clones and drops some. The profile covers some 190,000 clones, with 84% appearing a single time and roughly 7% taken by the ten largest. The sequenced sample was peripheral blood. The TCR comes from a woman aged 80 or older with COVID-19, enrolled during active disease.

DNA for the CDR3: TGTGCCACCCGATCGGGGGGCTCTTGGGAGCAGTTCTTC. It yields the protein CATRSGGSWEQFF. V gene TRBV6-6 combines with J gene TRBJ2-1; D might be TRBD2 (7 bases). From germline, CDR1 is MNHNY and CDR2 SVGAGI (reference sequence). Between the trimmed V and J ends, which lost 10 bases and 10 bases, there was a span of 20 bases. The CDR3 has 13 amino acids.